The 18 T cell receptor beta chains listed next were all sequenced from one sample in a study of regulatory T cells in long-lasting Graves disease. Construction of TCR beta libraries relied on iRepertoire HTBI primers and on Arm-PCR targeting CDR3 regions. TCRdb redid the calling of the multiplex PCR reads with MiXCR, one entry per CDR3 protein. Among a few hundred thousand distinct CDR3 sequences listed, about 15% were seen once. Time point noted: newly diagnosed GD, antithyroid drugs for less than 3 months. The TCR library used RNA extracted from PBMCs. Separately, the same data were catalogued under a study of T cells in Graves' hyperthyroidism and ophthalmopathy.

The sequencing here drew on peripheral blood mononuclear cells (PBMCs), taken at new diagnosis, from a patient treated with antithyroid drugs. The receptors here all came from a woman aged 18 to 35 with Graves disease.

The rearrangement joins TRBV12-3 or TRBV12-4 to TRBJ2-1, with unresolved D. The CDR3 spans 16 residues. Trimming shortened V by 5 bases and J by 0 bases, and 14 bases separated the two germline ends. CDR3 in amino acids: CASSPLGKSSYNEQFF. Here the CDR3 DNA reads TGTGCCAGCAGTCCATTAGGGAAGAGCTCCTACAATGAGCAGTTCTTC.

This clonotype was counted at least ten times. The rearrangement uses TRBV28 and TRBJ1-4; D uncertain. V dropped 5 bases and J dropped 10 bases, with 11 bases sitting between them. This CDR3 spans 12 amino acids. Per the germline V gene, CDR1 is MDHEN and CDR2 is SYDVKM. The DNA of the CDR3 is TGTGCCAGCAGTCCCCACGAGCGAAAACTGTTTTTT. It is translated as CASSPHERKLFF.

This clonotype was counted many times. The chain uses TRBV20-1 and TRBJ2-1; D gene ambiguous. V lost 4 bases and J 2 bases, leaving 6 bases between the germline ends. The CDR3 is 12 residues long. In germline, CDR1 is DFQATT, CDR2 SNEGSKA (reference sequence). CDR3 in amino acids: CSATSPYNEQFF. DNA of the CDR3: TGCAGTGCTACCAGTCCCTACAATGAGCAGTTCTTC.

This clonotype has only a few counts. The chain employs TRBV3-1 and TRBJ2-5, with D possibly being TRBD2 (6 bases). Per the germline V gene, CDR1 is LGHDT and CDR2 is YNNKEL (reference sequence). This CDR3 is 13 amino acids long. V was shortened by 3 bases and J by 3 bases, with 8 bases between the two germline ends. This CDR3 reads CASSQEREETQYF. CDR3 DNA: TGTGCCAGCAGCCAGGAGCGGGAAGAGACCCAGTACTTC.

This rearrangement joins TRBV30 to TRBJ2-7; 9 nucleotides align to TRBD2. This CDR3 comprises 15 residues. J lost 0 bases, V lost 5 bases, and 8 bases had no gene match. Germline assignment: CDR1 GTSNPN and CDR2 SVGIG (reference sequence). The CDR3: CAWRLAGDYSYEQYF. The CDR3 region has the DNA TGTGCCTGGCGATTAGCGGGAGATTACTCCTACGAGCAGTACTTC.

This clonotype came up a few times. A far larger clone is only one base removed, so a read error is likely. The CDR3 coding sequence is TGTGCCAGCAGCTCCGGGGACGGGTCCTACGAGCAGTACTTC. Residues: CASSSGDGSYEQYF. This chain connects TRBV6-2 or TRBV6-3 to TRBJ2-7; D is tentatively TRBD1 or TRBD2 (5 bases each). Germline assignment: CDR1 MNHEY and CDR2 SVGEGT. CDR3 size: 14 residues. Trimming stripped 6 bases from V and 1 base from J, with 13 bases between.

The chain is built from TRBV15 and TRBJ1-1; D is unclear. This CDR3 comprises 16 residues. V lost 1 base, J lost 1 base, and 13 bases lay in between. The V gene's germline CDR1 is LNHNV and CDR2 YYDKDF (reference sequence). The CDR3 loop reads CATSRAIGRRNTEAFF. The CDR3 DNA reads TGTGCCACCAGCAGAGCCATAGGGAGGAGGAACACTGAAGCTTTCTTT.

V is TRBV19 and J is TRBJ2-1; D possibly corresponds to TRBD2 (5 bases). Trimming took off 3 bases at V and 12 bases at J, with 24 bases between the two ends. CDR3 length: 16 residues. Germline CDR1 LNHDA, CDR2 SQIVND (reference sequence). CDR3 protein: CASSIWAGVKYFGQFF. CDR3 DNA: TGTGCCAGTAGTATTTGGGCCGGGGTTAAATACTTCGGGCAGTTCTTC.

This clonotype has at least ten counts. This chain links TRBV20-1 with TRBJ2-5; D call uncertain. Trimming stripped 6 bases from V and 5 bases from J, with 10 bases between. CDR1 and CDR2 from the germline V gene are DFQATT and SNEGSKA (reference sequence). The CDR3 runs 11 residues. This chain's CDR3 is CSASVGETQYF. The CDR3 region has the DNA TGCAGTGCCAGTGTTGGGGAGACCCAGTACTTC.

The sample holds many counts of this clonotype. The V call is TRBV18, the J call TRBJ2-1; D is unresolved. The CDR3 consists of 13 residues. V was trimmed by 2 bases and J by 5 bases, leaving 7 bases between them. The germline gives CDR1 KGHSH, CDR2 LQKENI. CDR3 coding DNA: TGTGCCAGCTCACCAGACTCAAACAATGAGCAGTTCTTC. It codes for CASSPDSNNEQFF.

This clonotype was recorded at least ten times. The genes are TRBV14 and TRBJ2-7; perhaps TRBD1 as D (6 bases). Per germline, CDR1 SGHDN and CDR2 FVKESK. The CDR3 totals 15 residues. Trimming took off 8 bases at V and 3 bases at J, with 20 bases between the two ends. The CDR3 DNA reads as TGTGCCAGCGAACATCGGGACACTCCTAGCTACGAGCAGTACTTC. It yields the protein CASEHRDTPSYEQYF. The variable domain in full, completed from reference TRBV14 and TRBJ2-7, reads EAGVTQFPSHSVIEKGQTVTLRCDPISGHDNLYWYRRVMGKEIKFLLHFVKESKQDESGMPNNRFLAERTGGTYSTLKVQPAELEDSGVYFCASEHRDTPSYEQYFGPGTRLTVT.

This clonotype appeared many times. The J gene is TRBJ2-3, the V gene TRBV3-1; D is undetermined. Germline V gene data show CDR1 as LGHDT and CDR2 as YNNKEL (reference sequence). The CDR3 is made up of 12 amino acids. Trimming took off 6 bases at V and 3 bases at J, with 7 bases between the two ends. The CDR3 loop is CASSHQTDTQYF. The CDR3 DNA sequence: TGTGCCAGCAGTCACCAAACAGATACGCAGTATTTT.

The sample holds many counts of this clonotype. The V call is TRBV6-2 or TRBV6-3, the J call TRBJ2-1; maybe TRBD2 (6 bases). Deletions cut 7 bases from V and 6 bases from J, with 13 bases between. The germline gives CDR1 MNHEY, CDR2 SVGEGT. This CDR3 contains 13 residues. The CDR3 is CASKDGGRNEQFF. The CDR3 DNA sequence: TGTGCCAGCAAAGACGGAGGGCGCAATGAGCAGTTCTTC.

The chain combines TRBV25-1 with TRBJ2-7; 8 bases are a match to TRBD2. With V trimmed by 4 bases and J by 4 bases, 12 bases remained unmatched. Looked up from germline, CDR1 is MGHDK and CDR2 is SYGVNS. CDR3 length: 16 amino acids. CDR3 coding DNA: TGTGCCAGCAGTGCCCCCTCAGGAGCGGGAGTGTACGAGCAGTACTTC. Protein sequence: CASSAPSGAGVYEQYF.

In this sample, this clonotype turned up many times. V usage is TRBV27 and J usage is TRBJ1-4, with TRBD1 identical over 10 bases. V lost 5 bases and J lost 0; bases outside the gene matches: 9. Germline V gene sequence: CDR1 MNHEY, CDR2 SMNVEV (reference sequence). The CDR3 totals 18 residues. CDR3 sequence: CASSLYRDRGATNEKLFF. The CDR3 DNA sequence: TGTGCCAGCAGTCTGTACCGGGACAGGGGTGCAACTAATGAAAAACTGTTTTTT.

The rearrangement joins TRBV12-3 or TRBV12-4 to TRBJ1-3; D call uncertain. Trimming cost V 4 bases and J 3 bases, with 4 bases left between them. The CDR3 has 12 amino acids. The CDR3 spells CASSYSGNTIYF. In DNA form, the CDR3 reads TGTGCCAGCAGTTATAGTGGAAACACCATATATTTT.

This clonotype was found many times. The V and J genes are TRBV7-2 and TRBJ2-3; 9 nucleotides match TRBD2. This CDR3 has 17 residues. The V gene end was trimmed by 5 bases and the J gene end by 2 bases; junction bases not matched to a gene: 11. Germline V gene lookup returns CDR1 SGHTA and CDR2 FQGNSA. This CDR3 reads CASSGEEREEFTDTQYF. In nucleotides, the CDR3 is TGTGCCAGCAGCGGGGAAGAGCGGGAGGAATTCACAGATACGCAGTATTTT.

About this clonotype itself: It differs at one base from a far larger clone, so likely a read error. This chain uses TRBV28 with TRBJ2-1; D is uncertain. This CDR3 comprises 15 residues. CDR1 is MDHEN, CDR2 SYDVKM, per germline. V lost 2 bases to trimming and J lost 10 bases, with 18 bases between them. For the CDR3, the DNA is TGTGCCAGCAGTTTAGATATCGGTAGCTCCTACGAGCAGTTCTTC. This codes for CASSLDIGSSYEQFF. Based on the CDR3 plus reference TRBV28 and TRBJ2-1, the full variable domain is DVKVTQSSRYLVKRTGEKVFLECVQDMDHENMFWYRQDPGLGLRLIYFSYDVKMKEKGDIPEGYSVSREKKERFSLILESASTNQTSMYLCASSLDIGSSYEQFFGPGTRLTVL.